This is a list of T cell receptor beta chains from one sample in a study of blood T cell repertoires in COVID-19. Data came from immunoSEQ multiplex PCR; TCRdb stores just in-frame clones and leaves some out. The table records a few hundred thousand clones, approximately 86% of them present only once. The specimen sequenced was PBMCs or T cells enriched from blood (not recorded which). Every receptor here comes from a woman aged 35 to 49 with acute COVID-19. CDR3s include the opening cysteine and the closing phenylalanine or tryptophan. Fields, in order: clone size, V gene, J gene, D gene, CDR3 protein, CDR3 DNA. D genes are given only for firm matches. A clone size is listed for some rows: how often the clone was seen (once, few, many), or a class if it is expanded.

>.|TRBV6-5|TRBJ2-1|.
CASSTSYNEQFF
TGTGCCAGCAGTACTAGCTACAATGAGCAGTTCTTC
>.|TRBV3-1/TRBV3-2|TRBJ1-4|TRBD1
CASSHGTAGRWEKLFF
TGTGCCAGCAGTCACGGGACAGCCGGTCGTTGGGAAAAACTGTTTTTT
>once|TRBV7-9|TRBJ1-6|TRBD1
CASTPGDRDNSPLHF
TGTGCCAGCACCCCCGGGGACAGGGATAATTCACCCCTCCACTTT
>.|TRBV24-1|TRBJ1-2|.
CATSDFGQF
TGTGCCACCAGTGATTTTGGCCAGTTC
>.|TRBV4-3|TRBJ1-4|TRBD1
CASSQNLRDRTNEKLFF
TGCGCCAGCAGCCAAAACTTAAGGGACAGAACTAATGAAAAACTGTTTTTT
>once|TRBV11-2|TRBJ1-2|.
CASSRRTVLHNYGYTF
TGTGCCAGCAGCCGCAGGACAGTCCTCCACAACTATGGCTACACCTTC
>.|TRBV20-1|TRBJ2-3|.
CSARGQDTQYF
TGCAGTGCTAGAGGCCAGGATACGCAGTATTTT
>few|TRBV29-1|TRBJ1-2|.
CSVEAANYGYTF
TGCAGCGTTGAGGCGGCTAACTATGGCTACACCTTC
>.|TRBV28|TRBJ2-7|TRBD1
CASRPTGTGRHEQYF
TGTGCCAGCAGGCCTACCGGGACAGGGAGACACGAGCAGTACTTC
>.|TRBV5-5|TRBJ2-7|TRBD1
CASSQDRDEQYF
TGTGCCAGCAGCCAAGACAGGGATGAGCAGTACTTC
>.|TRBV5-1|TRBJ2-3|.
CASSYGTTDTQYF
TGCGCCAGCAGCTACGGTACTACAGATACGCAGTATTTT
>.|TRBV6-5|TRBJ1-5|.
CASSRAGQGLQPQHF
TGTGCCAGCAGTAGGGCAGGGCAGGGCTTACAGCCCCAGCATTTT
>.|TRBV5-1|TRBJ2-3|.
CASSLGGGAIDTQYF
TGCGCCAGCAGCTTGGGTGGGGGGGCCATAGATACGCAGTATTTT
>.|TRBV2|TRBJ1-2|TRBD1
CASSATQGVVYGYTF
TGTGCCAGCTCCGCTACACAGGGGGTGGTCTATGGCTACACCTTC
>.|TRBV11-2|TRBJ2-7|.
CASSYHSGTRDYEQYF
TGTGCCAGCAGCTACCACTCCGGGACTCGCGACTACGAGCAGTACTTC
>.|TRBV12-1|TRBJ2-5|.
CASSFLSWAGQGGETQYF
TGTGCCAGCAGCTTTCTCTCTTGGGCGGGGCAGGGGGGAGAGACCCAGTACTTC
>.|TRBV28|TRBJ1-2|.
CASSLSTGSHRDNYGYTF
TGTGCCAGCAGTTTATCCACGGGTAGTCACAGGGACAACTATGGCTACACCTTC
>.|TRBV5-1|TRBJ2-1|TRBD2
CASSWIGLAGGNRNEQFF
TGCGCCAGCAGCTGGATCGGACTAGCGGGAGGAAATAGGAATGAGCAGTTCTTC
>.|TRBV5-1|TRBJ1-6|.
CASSDTRYGSPLHF
TGCGCCAGCAGCGATACTAGGTATGGTTCACCCCTCCACTTT
>.|TRBV7-9|TRBJ1-1|.
CASSRLQGMNTEAFF
TGTGCCAGCAGCCGCTTGCAGGGAATGAACACTGAAGCTTTCTTT
>.|TRBV5-1|TRBJ1-1|TRBD1
CASRSGTVTAEAFF
TGCGCCAGCAGGTCCGGGACAGTCACAGCTGAAGCTTTCTTT
>.|TRBV3-1/TRBV3-2|TRBJ2-5|.
CASTGDWGETQYF
TGTGCCAGCACGGGAGACTGGGGGGAGACCCAGTACTTC
>.|TRBV7-2|TRBJ1-2|.
CASSPLGSYGYTF
TGTGCCAGCAGCCCTCTGGGGAGCTATGGCTACACCTTC
>.|TRBV27|TRBJ2-7|TRBD1
CASKKQGYEQYF
TGTGCCAGCAAAAAACAGGGGTACGAGCAGTACTTC
>.|TRBV5-6|TRBJ2-3|.
CASSLPDTASTDTQYF
TGTGCCAGCAGCTTACCAGACACAGCTAGCACAGATACGCAGTATTTT
>.|TRBV3-1/TRBV3-2|TRBJ2-5|.
CASSQGMALETQYF
TGTGCCAGCAGCCAAGGAATGGCCCTAGAGACCCAGTACTTC
>.|TRBV2|TRBJ2-2|TRBD2
CASILAGQNTGELFF
TGTGCCAGCATACTAGCGGGCCAAAACACCGGGGAGCTGTTTTTT